This TCR beta chain was identified during a study of blood T cells in healthy people across ages. Next came a second PCR, run for about 6 to 12 cycles, which used a sample-barcoded 5' primer along with a J-beta primer mix. Each CDR3 protein gets one entry after TCRdb re-called the 5' RACE reads with MiXCR. The profile shows about a million distinct CDR3 sequences, 51% of them singletons. A note on this clonotype: Its antigen is currently unknown.

General study points: A roughly linear age-dependent decrease characterized TCR beta diversity per million T cells. Unknown CMV status may confound age-related changes in expanded clones.

The specimen sequenced was blood. The source of this sequence is a woman in her sixties in good health.

Written as DNA, the CDR3 is TGTGCCAGCAGTCCGTCGCCAACTTATGGCTACACCTTC. Protein sequence: CASSPSPTYGYTF. The chain employs TRBV12-3 or TRBV12-4 and TRBJ1-2; D unclear. V was trimmed by 5 bases and J by 5 bases, leaving 12 bases between them. The CDR3 is 13 amino acids.